One sample yielded the 12 T cell receptor beta chains listed below, sequenced in a study of blood T cell repertoires in COVID-19. Repertoires were generated with immunoSEQ multiplex PCR, while TCRdb's copy carries only in-frame clones and drops some. The table has 450,000 to 600,000 clones, approximately 86% seen once. The sequenced sample consisted of PBMCs or T cells enriched from blood (not recorded which). The receptors derive from a woman between 18 and 29 years old who had recovered from COVID-19.

The chain has TRBV6-4 and TRBJ1-1; the match to TRBD1 covers 10 bases. This CDR3 region has 16 residues. In germline, CDR1 is MRHNA, CDR2 SNTAGT. The V segment lost 5 bases and the J segment 5 bases; nucleotides outside the gene matches: 11. CDR3 amino acids: CASSLSTGGESTEAFF. The CDR3 coding sequence is TGTGCCAGCAGTCTATCGACAGGGGGCGAATCAACTGAAGCTTTCTTT.

The chain's CDR3 is CASSDFSQGRGYTF. In DNA, the CDR3 is TGTGCCAGCAGTGATTTTAGCCAGGGTCGGGGCTACACCTTC. V usage is TRBV6-1 and J usage is TRBJ1-2; tentative D call: TRBD1 (5 bases). V was clipped by 3 bases and J by 8 bases, with 16 bases between them. Per germline, CDR1 MNHNS and CDR2 SASEGT. The CDR3 covers 14 residues.

The chain recombines TRBV29-1 with TRBJ2-3; 8 bases line up with TRBD2. The CDR3 is 14 amino acids. Germline trimming cut 7 bases from V and 3 bases from J; bases unmatched to any gene: 9. CDR1 is SQVTM, CDR2 ANQGSEA, per germline. The CDR3 is CSALGGGGTDTQYF. The CDR3 nucleotides are TGCAGCGCCCTGGGGGGCGGGGGGACAGATACGCAGTATTTT.

J is TRBJ1-6 and V is TRBV10-3; 10 nucleotides match TRBD1. With V trimmed by 6 bases and J by 5 bases, 4 bases remained unmatched. The CDR3 runs 15 residues. Germline V gene data show CDR1 as ENHRY and CDR2 as SYGVKD. CDR3 amino acids: CAIRGQGMNNSPLHF. CDR3 bases: TGTGCCATCAGGGGACAGGGGATGAATAATTCACCCCTCCACTTT.

The V gene is TRBV28, the J gene TRBJ2-7; no firm D call. V was trimmed by 6 bases and J by 0 bases, leaving 15 bases between them. The CDR3 runs 15 residues. Germline CDR1 and CDR2: MDHEN and SYDVKM. CDR3 nucleotides: TGTGCCAGCAGCCCCCCCGGATGGAGCTCCTACGAGCAGTACTTC. This codes for CASSPPGWSSYEQYF. Together with reference TRBV28 and TRBJ2-7, the CDR3 gives the full variable domain: DVKVTQSSRYLVKRTGEKVFLECVQDMDHENMFWYRQDPGLGLRLIYFSYDVKMKEKGDIPEGYSVSREKKERFSLILESASTNQTSMYLCASSPPGWSSYEQYFGPGTRLTVT.

V usage is TRBV6-1 and J usage is TRBJ1-2; D not certain. Trimming shortened V by 1 base and J by 5 bases, and 8 bases separated the two germline ends. The CDR3 covers 13 residues. CDR1 and CDR2 (germline): MNHNS, SASEGT. This chain's CDR3 is CASSEGTAYGYTF. As DNA, the CDR3 is TGTGCCAGCAGTGAAGGAACAGCATATGGCTACACCTTC.

The chain employs TRBV2 and TRBJ2-1, with D perhaps matching TRBD1 (6 bases). The CDR3 is 15 residues long. V dropped 4 bases and J dropped 0 bases, with 10 bases sitting between them. In germline, CDR1 is SNHLY, CDR2 FYNNEI. In nucleotides, the CDR3 is TGTGCCAGCAGTGGAGGGGGAAGCTCCTACAATGAGCAGTTCTTC. Translated, it gives CASSGGGSSYNEQFF.

The genes are TRBV19 and TRBJ2-2, with D tentatively TRBD2 (6 bases). This CDR3 contains 16 residues. The germline V gene has CDR1 LNHDA and CDR2 SQIVND (reference sequence). The V end lost 5 bases, the J end lost 3 bases, and 16 bases lay between the germline ends. The CDR3 loop is CASSSARGYDTGELFF. The CDR3 region has the DNA TGTGCCAGTAGTTCTGCCCGGGGGTACGACACCGGGGAGCTGTTTTTT.

The genes are TRBV19 and TRBJ1-1; the D is unclear. From germline, CDR1 is LNHDA and CDR2 SQIVND (reference sequence). The CDR3 consists of 15 residues. Trimming pared 3 bases from V and 6 bases from J, leaving 17 bases between. The CDR3: CASSIKRGGIAEAFF. The CDR3 nucleotides are TGTGCCAGTAGTATTAAGCGCGGAGGGATTGCTGAAGCTTTCTTT.

The table lists this clone with a count of one. The CDR3 coding sequence is TGTGCCATCAGACGGGACAGCGAAGAGACCCAGTACTTC. Protein: CAIRRDSEETQYF. This chain links TRBV10-3 with TRBJ2-5, with TRBD1 matching over 7 bases. With 6 bases clipped from V and 3 bases from J, the junction kept 4 bases outside the gene matches. This CDR3 has 13 residues. The germline V gene encodes CDR1 ENHRY and CDR2 SYGVKD.

The chain uses TRBV3-1 (or the pseudogene TRBV3-2) and TRBJ2-7, with D perhaps TRBD2 (6 bases). The germline gives CDR1 LGHDT, CDR2 YNNKEL (reference sequence). The CDR3 is made up of 15 amino acids. Trimming stripped 0 bases from V and 3 bases from J, with 12 bases between. DNA of the CDR3: TGTGCCAGCAGCCAAGACGCCTCCGGGAGCTACGAGCAGTACTTC. Translation: CASSQDASGSYEQYF.

This clone has just a few counts. J is TRBJ2-7 and V is TRBV5-1; 10 positions match TRBD1. V lost 3 bases, J lost 6 bases, and 3 bases stayed unmatched. Germline V gene sequence: CDR1 SGHRS, CDR2 YFSETQ. This CDR3 is built from 13 residues. The CDR3 nucleotides are TGCGCCAGCAGCTCGACAGGGGGCGCCGAGCAGTACTTC. Translation gives CASSSTGGAEQYF.